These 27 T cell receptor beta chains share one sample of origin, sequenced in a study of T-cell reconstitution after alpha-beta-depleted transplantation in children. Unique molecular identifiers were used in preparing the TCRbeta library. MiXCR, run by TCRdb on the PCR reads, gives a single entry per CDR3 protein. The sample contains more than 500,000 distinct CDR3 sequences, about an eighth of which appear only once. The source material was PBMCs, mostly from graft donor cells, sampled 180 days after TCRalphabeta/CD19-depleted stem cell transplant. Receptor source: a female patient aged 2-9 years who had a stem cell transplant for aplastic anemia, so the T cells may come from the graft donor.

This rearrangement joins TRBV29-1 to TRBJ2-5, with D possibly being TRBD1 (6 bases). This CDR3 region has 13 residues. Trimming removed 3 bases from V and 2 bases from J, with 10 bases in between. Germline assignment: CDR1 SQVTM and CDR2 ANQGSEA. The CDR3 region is CSVEIGGQETQYF. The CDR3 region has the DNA TGCAGCGTTGAGATAGGGGGTCAAGAGACCCAGTACTTC.

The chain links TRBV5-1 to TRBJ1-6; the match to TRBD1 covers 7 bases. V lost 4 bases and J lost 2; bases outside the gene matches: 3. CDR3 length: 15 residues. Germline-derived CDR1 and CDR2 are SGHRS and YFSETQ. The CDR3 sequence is CASSRDSPYNSPLHF. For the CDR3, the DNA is TGCGCCAGCAGCCGGGACAGCCCCTATAATTCACCCCTCCACTTT.

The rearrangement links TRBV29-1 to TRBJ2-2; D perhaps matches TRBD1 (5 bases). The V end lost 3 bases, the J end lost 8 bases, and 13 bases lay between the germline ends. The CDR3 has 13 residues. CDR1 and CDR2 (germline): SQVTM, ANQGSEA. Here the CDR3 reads CSVDPRASGELFF. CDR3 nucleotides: TGCAGCGTTGACCCCAGGGCGAGTGGGGAGCTGTTTTTT.

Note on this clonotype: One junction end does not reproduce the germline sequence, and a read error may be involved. The DNA for the CDR3 is TGTGCCAGCTGTTACTCGTGGCGGGAGGGCCTGTTGTTGGTCCAAGAGACCCAGTACTTC. Protein sequence: CASCYSWREGLLLVQETQYF. The chain carries TRBV6-2 or TRBV6-3 and TRBJ2-5; 9 bases agree with TRBD2. There are 20 residues in the CDR3. The germline CDR1 and CDR2 sequences are MNHEY and SVGEGT.

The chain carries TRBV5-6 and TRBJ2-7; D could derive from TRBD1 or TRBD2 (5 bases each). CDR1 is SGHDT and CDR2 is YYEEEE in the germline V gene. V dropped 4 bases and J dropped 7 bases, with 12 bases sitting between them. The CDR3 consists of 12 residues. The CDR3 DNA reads TGTGCCAGCAGCACTTACAGGAGGGAGCAGTACTTC. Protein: CASSTYRREQYF. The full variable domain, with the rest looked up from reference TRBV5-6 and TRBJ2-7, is DAGVTQSPTHLIKTRGQQVTLRCSPKSGHDTVSWYQQALGQGPQFIFQYYEEEERQRGNFPDRFSGHQFPNYSSELNVNALLLGDSALYLCASSTYRREQYFGPGTRLTVT.

The CDR3 here is CAWSVIEITEQFF. As DNA, the CDR3 is TGTGCCTGGAGTGTAATTGAGATCACCGAGCAGTTCTTC. The gene calls are TRBV30 and TRBJ2-1; D is unresolved. The CDR3 spans 13 residues. Germline V gene sequence: CDR1 GTSNPN, CDR2 SVGIG (reference sequence). V lost 0 bases and J lost 10, with 13 bases in between.

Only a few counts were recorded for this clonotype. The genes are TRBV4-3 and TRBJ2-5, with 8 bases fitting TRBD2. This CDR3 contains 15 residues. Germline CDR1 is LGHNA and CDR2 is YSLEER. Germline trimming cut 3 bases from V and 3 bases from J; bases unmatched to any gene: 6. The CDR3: CASSHREGGKETQYF. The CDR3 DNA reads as TGCGCCAGCAGCCATCGGGAGGGGGGCAAAGAGACCCAGTACTTC.

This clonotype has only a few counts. The CDR3 reads CSAQAGGSYNEQFF. The DNA of the CDR3 is TGCAGTGCTCAAGCGGGAGGTTCCTACAATGAGCAGTTCTTC. The chain recombines TRBV20-1 with TRBJ2-1; the match to TRBD2 covers 9 bases. CDR1 and CDR2 from the germline V gene are DFQATT and SNEGSKA (reference sequence). This CDR3 spans 14 amino acids. V was pared by 5 bases and J by 1 base, with 3 bases of the junction left unmatched.

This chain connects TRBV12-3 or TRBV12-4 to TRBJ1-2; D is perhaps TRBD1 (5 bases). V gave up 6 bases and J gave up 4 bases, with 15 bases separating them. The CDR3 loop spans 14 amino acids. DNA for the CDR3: TGTGCCAGCAGACGGCAGGGATTCGGCTATGGCTACACCTTC. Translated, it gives CASRRQGFGYGYTF.

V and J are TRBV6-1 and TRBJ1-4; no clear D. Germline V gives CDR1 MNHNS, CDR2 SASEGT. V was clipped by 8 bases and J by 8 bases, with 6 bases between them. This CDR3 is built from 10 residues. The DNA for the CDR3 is TGTGCCAGCTACTTGGAAAAACTGTTTTTT. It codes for CASYLEKLFF.

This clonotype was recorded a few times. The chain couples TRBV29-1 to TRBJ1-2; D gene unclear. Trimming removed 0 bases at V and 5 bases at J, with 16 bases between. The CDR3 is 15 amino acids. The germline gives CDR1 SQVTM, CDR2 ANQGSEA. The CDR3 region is CSVEDVEVTYYGYTF. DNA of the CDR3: TGCAGCGTTGAAGATGTGGAAGTAACCTATTATGGCTACACCTTC. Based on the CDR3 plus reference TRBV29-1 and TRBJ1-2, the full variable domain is SAVISQKPSRDICQRGTSLTIQCQVDSQVTMMFWYRQQPGQSLTLIATANQGSEATYESGFVIDKFPISRPNLTFSTLTVSNMSPEDSSIYLCSVEDVEVTYYGYTFGSGTRLTVV.

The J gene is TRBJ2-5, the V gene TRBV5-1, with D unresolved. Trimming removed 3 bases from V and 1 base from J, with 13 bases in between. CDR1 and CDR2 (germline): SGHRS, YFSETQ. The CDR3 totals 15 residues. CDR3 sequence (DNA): TGCGCCAGCAGCTCAAGTCCGGGTAGCCAAGAGACCCAGTACTTC. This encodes CASSSSPGSQETQYF.

The CDR3 DNA reads as TGTGCCAGCAGCCGAGGGGCGGTTTCTGAAGCTTTCTTT. This encodes CASSRGAVSEAFF. The chain employs TRBV7-2 and TRBJ1-1, with TRBD1 as a possible D gene (5 bases). V was trimmed by 5 bases and J by 6 bases, leaving 13 bases between them. This CDR3 is 13 amino acids long. Germline V gene data show CDR1 as SGHTA and CDR2 as FQGNSA.

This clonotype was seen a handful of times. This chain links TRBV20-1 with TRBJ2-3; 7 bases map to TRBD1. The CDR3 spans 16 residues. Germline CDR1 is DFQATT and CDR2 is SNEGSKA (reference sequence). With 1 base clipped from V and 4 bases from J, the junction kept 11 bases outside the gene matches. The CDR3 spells CSARAPRQGIADTQYF. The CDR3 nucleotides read TGCAGTGCTAGAGCACCTCGACAGGGTATTGCAGATACGCAGTATTTT.

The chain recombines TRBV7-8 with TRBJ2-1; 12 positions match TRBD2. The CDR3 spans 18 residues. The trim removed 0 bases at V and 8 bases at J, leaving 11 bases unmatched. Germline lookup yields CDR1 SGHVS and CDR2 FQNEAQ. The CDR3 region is CASSLAVLAGGPGYEQFF. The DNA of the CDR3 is TGTGCCAGCAGCTTAGCTGTCCTAGCGGGAGGGCCTGGGTATGAGCAGTTCTTC. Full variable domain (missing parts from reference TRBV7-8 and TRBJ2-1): GAGVSQSPRYKVAKRGQDVALRCDPISGHVSLFWYQQALGQGPEFLTYFQNEAQLDKSGLPSDRFFAERPEGSVSTLKIQRTQQEDSAVYLCASSLAVLAGGPGYEQFFGPGTRLTVL.

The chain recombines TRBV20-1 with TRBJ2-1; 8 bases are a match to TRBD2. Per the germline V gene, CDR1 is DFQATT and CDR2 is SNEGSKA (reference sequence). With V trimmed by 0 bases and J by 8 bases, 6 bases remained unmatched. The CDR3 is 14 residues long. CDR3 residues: CSAREPGGPDEQFF. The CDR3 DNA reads TGCAGTGCTAGAGAACCGGGAGGGCCGGATGAGCAGTTCTTC.

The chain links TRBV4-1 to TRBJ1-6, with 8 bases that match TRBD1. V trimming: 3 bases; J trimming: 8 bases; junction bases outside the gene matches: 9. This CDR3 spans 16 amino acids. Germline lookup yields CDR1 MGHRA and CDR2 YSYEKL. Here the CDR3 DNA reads TGCGCCAGCAGCCAGACCAGGACAGGGCTGGATTCACCCCTCCACTTT. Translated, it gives CASSQTRTGLDSPLHF.

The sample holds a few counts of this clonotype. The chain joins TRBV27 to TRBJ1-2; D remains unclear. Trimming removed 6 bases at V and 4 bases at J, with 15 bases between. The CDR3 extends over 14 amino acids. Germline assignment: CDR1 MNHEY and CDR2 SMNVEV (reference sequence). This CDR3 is CASSRREGVYGYTF. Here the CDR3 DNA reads TGTGCCAGCAGCCGCCGGGAGGGAGTCTATGGCTACACCTTC.

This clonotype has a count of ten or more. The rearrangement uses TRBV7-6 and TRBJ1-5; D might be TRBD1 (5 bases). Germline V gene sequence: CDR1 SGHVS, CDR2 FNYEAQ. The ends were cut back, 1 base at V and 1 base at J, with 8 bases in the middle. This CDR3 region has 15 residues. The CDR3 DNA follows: TGTGCCAGCAGCTTAGAGGGACGGAGCAATCAGCCCCAGCATTTT. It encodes CASSLEGRSNQPQHF. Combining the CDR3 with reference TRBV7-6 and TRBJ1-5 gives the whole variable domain GAGVSQSPRYKVTKRGQDVALRCDPISGHVSLYWYRQALGQGPEFLTYFNYEAQQDKSGLPNDRFSAERPEGSISTLTIQRTEQRDSAMYRCASSLEGRSNQPQHFGDGTRLSIL.

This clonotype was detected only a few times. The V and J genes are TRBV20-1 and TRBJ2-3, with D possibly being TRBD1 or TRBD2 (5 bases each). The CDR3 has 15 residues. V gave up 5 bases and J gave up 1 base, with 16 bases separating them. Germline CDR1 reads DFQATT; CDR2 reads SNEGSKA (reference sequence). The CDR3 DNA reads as TGCAGTGCTGGTAGAAGGACGGGGCGCACAGATACGCAGTATTTT. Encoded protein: CSAGRRTGRTDTQYF.

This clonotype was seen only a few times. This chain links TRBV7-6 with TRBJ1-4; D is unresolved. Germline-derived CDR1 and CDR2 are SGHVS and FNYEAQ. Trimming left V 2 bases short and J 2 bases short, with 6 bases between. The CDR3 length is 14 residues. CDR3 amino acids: CASSLSSTNEKLFF. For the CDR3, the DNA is TGTGCCAGCAGCTTAAGTTCTACTAATGAAAAACTGTTTTTT.

CDR3 nucleotide sequence: TGTGCCAGCAGTTTGGAGTCCCCGAGCTCCTACGAGCAGTACTTC. It codes for CASSLESPSSYEQYF. The rearrangement uses TRBV12-3 or TRBV12-4 and TRBJ2-7; unclear D gene. The V and J ends lost 3 bases and 0 bases respectively, with 12 bases between them. The CDR3 sequence is 15 residues long.

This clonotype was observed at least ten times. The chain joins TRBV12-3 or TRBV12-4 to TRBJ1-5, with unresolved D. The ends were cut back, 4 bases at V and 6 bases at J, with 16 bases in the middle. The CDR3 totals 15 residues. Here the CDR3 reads CASSSDWVIGQPQHF. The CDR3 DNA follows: TGTGCCAGCAGTTCAGATTGGGTAATCGGTCAGCCCCAGCATTTT.

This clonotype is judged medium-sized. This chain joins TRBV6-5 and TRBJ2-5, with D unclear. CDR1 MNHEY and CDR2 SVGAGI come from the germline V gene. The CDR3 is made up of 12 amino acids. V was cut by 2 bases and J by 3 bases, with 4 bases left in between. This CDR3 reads CASSYGEETQYF. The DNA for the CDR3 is TGTGCCAGCAGTTACGGAGAAGAGACCCAGTACTTC.

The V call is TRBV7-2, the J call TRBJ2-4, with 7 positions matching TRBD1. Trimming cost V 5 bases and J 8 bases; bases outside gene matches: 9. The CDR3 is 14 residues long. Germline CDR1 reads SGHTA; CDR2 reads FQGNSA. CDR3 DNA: TGTGCCAGCAGCGTCGACAGGGTAGTCGACATTCAGTACTTC. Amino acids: CASSVDRVVDIQYF.

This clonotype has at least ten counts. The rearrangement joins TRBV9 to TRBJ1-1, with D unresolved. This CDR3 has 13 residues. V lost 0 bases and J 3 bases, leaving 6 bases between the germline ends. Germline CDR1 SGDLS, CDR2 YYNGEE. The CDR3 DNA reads TGTGCCAGCAGCGTAGTTGGGGACACTGAAGCTTTCTTT. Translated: CASSVVGDTEAFF. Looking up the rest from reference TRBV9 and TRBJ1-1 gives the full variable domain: DSGVTQTPKHLITATGQRVTLRCSPRSGDLSVYWYQQSLDQGLQFLIQYYNGEERAKGNILERFSAQQFPDLHSELNLSSLELGDSALYFCASSVVGDTEAFFGQGTRLTVV.

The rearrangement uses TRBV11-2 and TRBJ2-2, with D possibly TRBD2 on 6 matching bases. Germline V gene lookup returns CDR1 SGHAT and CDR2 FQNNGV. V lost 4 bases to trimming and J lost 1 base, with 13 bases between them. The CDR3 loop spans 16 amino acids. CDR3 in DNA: TGTGCCAGCAGCTCACGTTTGCGGGGGAACACCGGGGAGCTGTTTTTT. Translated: CASSSRLRGNTGELFF.